This section outlines one TCR beta chain sequence together with its context. Its specificity is not known. This may be a read error, as it is one base from a much larger clone. Other DNA sequences in this sample translate to the same CDR3. This CDR3 is 14 amino acids long. In germline, CDR1 is MNHEY, CDR2 SVGAGI. Trimming took 2 bases from V and 0 from J, leaving 8 bases between them. Assay used: immunoSEQ multiplex PCR; TCRdb lists only in-frame clones, some missing. The repertoire holds under 15,000 clones, with around four fifths as singletons. The sample originates from a study of OX40 agonist ivuxolimab in advanced cancers. Study at large: Among those enrolled, mean age was 60 years (range about 23 to 90) and roughly 84% were male.

General study findings and limits: Some nonresponders also had low normalized T-cell clonal expansion.

J is TRBJ2-7 and V is TRBV6-5, with D possibly matching TRBD1 (6 bases). The receptor's source is an adult with an advanced solid tumor such as melanoma, head and neck, liver or kidney cancer. Material: CD4+ or CD8+ T cells sorted from blood, obtained in a trial of the OX40 agonist ivuxolimab. DNA for the CDR3: TGTGCCAGCAGTTACGGACAGAGCTCCTACGAGCAGTACTTC. Its protein is CASSYGQSSYEQYF.